In this sample, the clone carrying this T cell receptor (beta chain) turned up a few times. Its matching antigen is unknown. Unique molecular identifiers were present in the TCR beta cDNA libraries. Each batch of about 0.9 to 10 million T cells produced hundreds of thousands of cDNA molecules. TCRdb re-called the PCR reads with MiXCR, one entry per CDR3 protein. There are 750,000 to 950,000 distinct CDR3 sequences in the sample; roughly 50% occur only once, and roughly 4.4% lies in the top ten. The data derive from a study of post-analysis software for immune sequencing data. The wider study: Secondary progressive, relapsing-remitting and progressive-relapsing multiple sclerosis were among the included disease courses.

Notes on the study in general: Diversity measured as normalized Chao1 was significantly lower in multiple sclerosis patients than in controls. Controls showed lower frequencies than patients for roughly five TRBV segments, and TRBV5-6, TRBV5-1 and TRBV20-1 were among these.

CDR3 size: 17 residues. CDR1 is SGHRS and CDR2 is YFSETQ in the germline V gene. V was trimmed by 4 bases and J by 3 bases, leaving 22 bases between them. The receptor comes from a girl between 10 and 17 years old with multiple sclerosis. The rearrangement joins TRBV5-1 to TRBJ1-1; D is possibly TRBD1 (5 bases). Sample: blood. CDR3 amino acids: CASSREGRAKWDTEAFF. CDR3 nucleotide sequence: TGCGCCAGCAGCAGGGAGGGGAGGGCTAAATGGGACACTGAAGCTTTCTTT.